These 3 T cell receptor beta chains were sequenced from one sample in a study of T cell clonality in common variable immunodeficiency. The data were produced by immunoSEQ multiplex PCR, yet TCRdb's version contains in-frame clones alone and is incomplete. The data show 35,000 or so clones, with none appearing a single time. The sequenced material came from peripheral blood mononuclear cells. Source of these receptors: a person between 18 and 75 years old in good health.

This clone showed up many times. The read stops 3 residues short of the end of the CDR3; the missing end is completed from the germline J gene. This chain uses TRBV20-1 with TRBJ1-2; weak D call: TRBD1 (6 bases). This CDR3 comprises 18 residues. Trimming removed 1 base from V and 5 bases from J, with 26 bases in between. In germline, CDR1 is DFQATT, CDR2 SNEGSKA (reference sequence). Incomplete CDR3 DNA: TGCAGTGCTAGAGCCGGGGGGCCCCTAACTTTCGGAGGGTATGGC. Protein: CSARAGGPLTFGGYG. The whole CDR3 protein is CSARAGGPLTFGGYGYTF.

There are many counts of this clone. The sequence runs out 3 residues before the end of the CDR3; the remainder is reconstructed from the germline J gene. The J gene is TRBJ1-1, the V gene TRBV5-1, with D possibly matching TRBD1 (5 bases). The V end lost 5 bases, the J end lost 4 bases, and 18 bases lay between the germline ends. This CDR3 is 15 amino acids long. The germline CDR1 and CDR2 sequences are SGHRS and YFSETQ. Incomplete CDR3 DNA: TGCGCCAGCAGTTCACTGGCAGGGTCTATCACTGAA. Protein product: CASSSLAGSITE. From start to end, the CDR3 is CASSSLAGSITEAFF. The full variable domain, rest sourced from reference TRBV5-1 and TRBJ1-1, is KAGVTQTPRYLIKTRGQQVTLSCSPISGHRSVSWYQQTPGQGLQFLFEYFSETQRNKGNFPGRFSGRQFSNSRSEMNVSTLELGDSALYLCASSSLAGSITEAFFGQGTRLTVV.

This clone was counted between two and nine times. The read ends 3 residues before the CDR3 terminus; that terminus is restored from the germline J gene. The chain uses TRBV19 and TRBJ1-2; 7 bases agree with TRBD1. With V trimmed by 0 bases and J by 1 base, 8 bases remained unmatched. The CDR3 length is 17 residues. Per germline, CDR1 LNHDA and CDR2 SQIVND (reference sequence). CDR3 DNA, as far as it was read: TGTGCCAGTAGTATAGACTCGGGACAGCTCCTTAACTATGGC. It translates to CASSIDSGQLLNYG. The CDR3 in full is CASSIDSGQLLNYGYTF.